One sample yielded the 8 T cell receptor beta chains listed below, sequenced in a study of cytomegalovirus exposure and HLA in healthy donors. Use of 60 Vbeta and 13 Jbeta primers characterized the PCR. Sequencing used immunoSEQ multiplex PCR; TCRdb keeps in-frame clones, though not all of them. The table records some 180,000 clones, 80% to 90% of them present only once. The sequencing input was PBMCs. Receptors were obtained from a man between 40 and 49 years old in good health and CMV-seropositive.

This chain's CDR3 is CAWIAGYEQYF. The CDR3 coding sequence is TGTGCCTGGATAGCTGGGTACGAGCAGTACTTC. The chain carries TRBV30 and TRBJ2-7; D unresolved. Germline assignment: CDR1 GTSNPN and CDR2 SVGIG (reference sequence). V was shortened by 4 bases and J by 4 bases, with 8 bases between the two germline ends. The CDR3 has 11 amino acids.

This chain connects TRBV18 to TRBJ1-5, with TRBD1 matching over 8 bases. V lost 5 bases and J lost 6; bases outside the gene matches: 9. Germline CDR1 and CDR2: KGHSH and LQKENI. This CDR3 region has 15 residues. The CDR3 spells CASSTGQGSIQPQHF. CDR3 DNA sequence: TGTGCCAGCTCAACTGGACAGGGAAGTATTCAGCCCCAGCATTTT.

The rearrangement links TRBV18 to TRBJ2-1, with unresolved D. Germline V lookup: CDR1 KGHSH, CDR2 LQKENI. The CDR3 is 15 amino acids. Trimming removed 5 bases from V and 0 bases from J, with 11 bases in between. For the CDR3, the DNA is TGTGCCAGCTCAATGGGCTTCAGCTCCTACAATGAGCAGTTCTTC. Protein sequence: CASSMGFSSYNEQFF.

The chain employs TRBV5-1 and TRBJ1-1, with TRBD1 as a possible D gene (6 bases). Germline V gene lookup returns CDR1 SGHRS and CDR2 YFSETQ. The CDR3 has 13 residues. Trimming cost V 3 bases and J 14 bases, with 20 bases left between them. In nucleotides, the CDR3 is TGCGCCAGCAGCTGGGACAAGGACATACTCGAATTCTTT. This gives the protein CASSWDKDILEFF.

The genes are TRBV9 and TRBJ2-7; 7 bases match TRBD1. The germline gives CDR1 SGDLS, CDR2 YYNGEE. The CDR3 has 16 residues. After removal of 0 bases from V and 1 base from J, the junction contained 7 bases not matched to a gene. CDR3 in amino acids: CASSVAEGAPSYEQYF. CDR3 DNA sequence: TGTGCCAGCAGCGTAGCTGAGGGGGCTCCGTCCTACGAGCAGTACTTC.

The rearrangement joins TRBV7-2 to TRBJ1-6, with D possibly TRBD1 on 6 matching bases. The CDR3 has 15 residues. Germline V CDR1 and CDR2: SGHTA, FQGNSA. Trimming removed 2 bases at V and 7 bases at J, with 12 bases between. The CDR3 here is CASSLQGLGNSPLHF. As DNA, the CDR3 is TGTGCCAGCAGCTTACAGGGGCTGGGGAATTCACCCCTCCACTTT. Variable domain in full (rest from reference TRBV7-2 and TRBJ1-6): GAGVSQSPSNKVTEKGKDVELRCDPISGHTALYWYRQSLGQGLEFLIYFQGNSAPDKSGLPSDRFSAERTGGSVSTLTIQRTQQEDSAVYLCASSLQGLGNSPLHFGNGTRLTVT.

V gene TRBV12-5 combines with J gene TRBJ1-1; no reliable D call. V shed 5 bases and J shed 2 bases, with 12 bases lying between them. The V gene's germline CDR1 is LGHNT and CDR2 FRNRAP. The CDR3 consists of 14 residues. The CDR3 loop reads CASGLAGSNTEAFF. The DNA for the CDR3 is TGTGCTAGTGGTCTGGCGGGGTCCAACACTGAAGCTTTCTTT.

The genes are TRBV27 and TRBJ2-3; D is unclear. Between the trimmed V and J ends, which lost 5 bases and 3 bases, there was a span of 12 bases. CDR1 and CDR2 (germline): MNHEY, SMNVEV (reference sequence). There are 14 residues in the CDR3. Here the CDR3 DNA reads TGTGCCAGCAGTCCGCCGAGTAGAACAGATACGCAGTATTTT. Residues: CASSPPSRTDTQYF.